This is a list of T cell receptor beta chains from one sample in a study of T-cell reconstitution after alpha-beta-depleted transplantation in children. TCRdb ran MiXCR on the PCR reads and lists one entry per CDR3 protein. The sample lists around 440,000 distinct CDR3 sequences, under 12% occurring once. The sequencing used PBMCs, collected before TCRalphabeta/CD19-depleted stem cell transplant. These receptors were taken from a child younger than 10 with inherited bone marrow failure, due to receive a stem cell transplant. CDR3s include the opening cysteine and the closing phenylalanine or tryptophan. Fields, in order: V gene, CDR3 protein.

v_call: TRBV19; cdr3_aa: CASSIGGGVAQYF
v_call: TRBV7-6; cdr3_aa: CASSLAFVPVSPLYEQYF
v_call: TRBV9; cdr3_aa: CASSVASQDTQYF
v_call: TRBV20-1; cdr3_aa: CSAEGGGQPQHF
v_call: TRBV5-4; cdr3_aa: CASSLQGLSNQPQHF
v_call: TRBV27; cdr3_aa: CASSSRLNNEQFF
v_call: TRBV20-1; cdr3_aa: CSARLTGTRRSDEQFF
v_call: TRBV5-1; cdr3_aa: CASSAPETGNTEAFF
v_call: TRBV4-3; cdr3_aa: CASSQDPGPRVYEQYF
v_call: TRBV10-3; cdr3_aa: CAISDAASGRVKQYF
v_call: TRBV6-1; cdr3_aa: CASSRGHRAATLNTEAFF
v_call: TRBV19; cdr3_aa: CASSSPEDGLMDYGYTF
v_call: TRBV7-2; cdr3_aa: CASNYRGGETQYF
v_call: TRBV30; cdr3_aa: CAWITSGSYEQYF
v_call: TRBV29-1; cdr3_aa: CSGGSADTQYF
v_call: TRBV12-3/TRBV12-4; cdr3_aa: CASSFQYSGVGYTF
v_call: TRBV2; cdr3_aa: CASSGVERETQYF
v_call: TRBV30; cdr3_aa: CAWMWYNEQFF
v_call: TRBV4-3; cdr3_aa: CASSQEGVGPEQGTYGYTF
v_call: TRBV7-8; cdr3_aa: CASSFLRATSYNEQFF
v_call: TRBV29-1; cdr3_aa: CSGTGTGYTDTQYF
v_call: TRBV20-1; cdr3_aa: CSARDGQTYSYNEQFF
v_call: TRBV5-1; cdr3_aa: CASSLYRETQYF
v_call: TRBV10-3; cdr3_aa: CAITPGQHYGYTF
v_call: TRBV18; cdr3_aa: CASSPSETQYF
v_call: TRBV7-2; cdr3_aa: CASSPHRFAGVVTGELFF
v_call: TRBV7-9; cdr3_aa: CASSLTPPYQGEDEQFF
v_call: TRBV7-2; cdr3_aa: CASSLGGGNNSPLHF
v_call: TRBV20-1; cdr3_aa: CSAGGLAGVEQFF
v_call: TRBV7-2; cdr3_aa: CASSPGRTDTQYF
v_call: TRBV29-1; cdr3_aa: CSVEGVAGSVNEQYF
v_call: TRBV7-2; cdr3_aa: CASSLEAGLSYEQYF
v_call: TRBV11-2; cdr3_aa: CASSGGGISRNTIYF
v_call: TRBV7-2; cdr3_aa: CASSLVGEQYF
v_call: TRBV12-3/TRBV12-4; cdr3_aa: CASSLVLSGPYNEQFF
v_call: TRBV11-2; cdr3_aa: CASSLSGRYYGGQYF
v_call: TRBV7-9; cdr3_aa: CASTLWGTGRDEQFF
v_call: TRBV7-2; cdr3_aa: CASSLVPQGVSTDTQYF
v_call: TRBV7-9; cdr3_aa: CASSPPGEQFF
v_call: TRBV4-3; cdr3_aa: CASSPGTSGSEQYF
v_call: TRBV19; cdr3_aa: CASSIDGYNEQFF